This record concerns one T cell receptor (beta chain) sequence. CDR3 length: 12 amino acids. Germline V gene data show CDR1 as SGHAT and CDR2 as FQNNGV. Trimming took off 11 bases at V and 7 bases at J, with 15 bases between the two ends. The entry originates in a study of control samples from healthy donors and cancer patients. Some clones are missing from TCRdb's copy, which holds only in-frame ones; the method was immunoSEQ multiplex PCR. The table has 95,000 to 150,000 clones, about 87% seen once; the top ten hold approximately 2.9%. Sequencing was performed on blood. This clonotype was obtained from a man aged 60-69 years in good health. The chain is built from TRBV11-2 and TRBJ1-3, with D tentatively TRBD1 (5 bases). CDR3 DNA sequence: TGTGCCGCGACGGGACTCTTCAACACCATATATTTT. This codes for CAATGLFNTIYF.